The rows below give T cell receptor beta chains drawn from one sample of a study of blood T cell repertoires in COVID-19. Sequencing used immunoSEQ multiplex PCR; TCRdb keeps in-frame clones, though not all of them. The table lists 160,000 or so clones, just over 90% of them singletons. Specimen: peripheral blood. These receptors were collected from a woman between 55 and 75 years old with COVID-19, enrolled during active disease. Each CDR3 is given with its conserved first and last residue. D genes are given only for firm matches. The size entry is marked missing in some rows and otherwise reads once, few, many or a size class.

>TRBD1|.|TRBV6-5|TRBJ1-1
TGTGCCAGCAGCCACAGGGGGGAGAACACTGAAGCTTTCTTT
CASSHRGENTEAFF
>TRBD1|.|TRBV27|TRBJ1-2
TGTGCCAGCAGCCTGACAGGGAACTATGGCTACACCTTC
CASSLTGNYGYTF
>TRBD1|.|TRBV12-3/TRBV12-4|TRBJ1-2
TGTGCCAGCAGTCCGGGACAGCGCTATGGCTACACCTTC
CASSPGQRYGYTF
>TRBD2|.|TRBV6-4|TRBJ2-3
TGTGCCAGCAGTGTGTCCAGCGGGGGGCCTGGGGATACGCAGTATTTT
CASSVSSGGPGDTQYF
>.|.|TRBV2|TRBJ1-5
TGTGCCAGCAGCTTCAGGACATTACGTTATCAGCCCCAGCATTTT
CASSFRTLRYQPQHF
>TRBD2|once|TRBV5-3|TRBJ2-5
TGTGCCAGAAGTGATCCGAGCGGGGACTACTTC
CARSDPSGDYF
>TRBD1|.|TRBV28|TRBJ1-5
TGTGCCAGCAGACCTGCCGGGACAGGGGTTTTTCGGGGGGGTGATAGCAATCAGCCCCAGCATTTT
CASRPAGTGVFRGGDSNQPQHF
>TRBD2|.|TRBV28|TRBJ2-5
TGTGCCAGCAGGGGGTCACAGCGGGGGAGGCAAGAGACCCAGTACTTC
CASRGSQRGRQETQYF
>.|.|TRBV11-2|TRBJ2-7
TGTGCCAGCAGTATTCCGGGAGATTACTACGAGCAGTACTTC
CASSIPGDYYEQYF
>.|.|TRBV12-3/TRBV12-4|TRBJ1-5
TGTGCCAGCAGTTTAATCGAGAATCAGCCCCAGCATTTT
CASSLIENQPQHF
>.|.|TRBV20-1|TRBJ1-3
TGCAGTGCTAGTCCCCGGAGCTCTGGAAACACCATATATTTT
CSASPRSSGNTIYF
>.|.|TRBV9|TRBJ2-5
TGTGCCAGCAGCGTAGACAGGGAAAAGACCCAGTACTTC
CASSVDREKTQYF
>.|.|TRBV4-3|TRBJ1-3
TGCGCCAGCAGCCAAGATACGGCAGCAACTAGCGTCACCATATATTTT
CASSQDTAATSVTIYF
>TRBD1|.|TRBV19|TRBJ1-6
TGTGCCAGTACGACAGGGGGAGATTCACCCCTCCACTTT
CASTTGGDSPLHF
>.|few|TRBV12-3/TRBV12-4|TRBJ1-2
TGTGCCAGCAGTTTACGGGGGGCGACTGGCTACACCTTC
CASSLRGATGYTF
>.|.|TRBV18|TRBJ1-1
TGTGCCAGCTCACCAGACAGAATAAACACTGAAGCTTTCTTT
CASSPDRINTEAFF
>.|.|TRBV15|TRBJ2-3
TGTGCCACCAGCATATCCGGGACATCCAGGGATACGCAGTATTTT
CATSISGTSRDTQYF
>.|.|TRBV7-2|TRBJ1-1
TGTGCCAGCAGCTTGGGCAGGAACACTGAAGCTTTCTTT
CASSLGRNTEAFF
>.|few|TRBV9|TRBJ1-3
TGTGCCAGCAGCGCCGAAGTAGGAGTAACTGGAAACACCATATATTTT
CASSAEVGVTGNTIYF
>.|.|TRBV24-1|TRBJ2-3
TGTGCCACCAGTGATACGGTGCGGGGCCGCACAGATACGCAGTATTTT
CATSDTVRGRTDTQYF
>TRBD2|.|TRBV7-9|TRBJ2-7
TGTGCCAGCAGCTTAGCTAGCGGGGGAGCGGGGCAGTACTTC
CASSLASGGAGQYF
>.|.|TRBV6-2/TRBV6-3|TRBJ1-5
TGTGCCAGCACCCCACATTATGGCCTTAATAGCAATCAGCCCCAGCATTTT
CASTPHYGLNSNQPQHF
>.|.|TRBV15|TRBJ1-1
TGTGCCACCAGCAGAGCGGGGGGCACTGAAGCTTTCTTT
CATSRAGGTEAFF
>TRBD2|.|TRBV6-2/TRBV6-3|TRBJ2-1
TGTGCCAGCAGTATGACTAGCGGGGGTCGCTCCTACAATGAGCAGTTCTTC
CASSMTSGGRSYNEQFF
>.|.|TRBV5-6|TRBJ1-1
TGTGCCAGCAGCTTGGGTCTCGGGGGAATCACTGAAGCTTTCTTT
CASSLGLGGITEAFF
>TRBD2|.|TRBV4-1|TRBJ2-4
TGCGCCAGCAGCCAAGGCCGGGCCGGGGGGAAAGACAAAAACATTCAGTACTTC
CASSQGRAGGKDKNIQYF
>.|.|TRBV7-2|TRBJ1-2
TGTGCCAGCAGCTTAGATACAGGTCTTGGCTACACCTTC
CASSLDTGLGYTF
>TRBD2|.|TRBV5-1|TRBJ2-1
TGCGCCAGCAGCTTGATACTAGCGGGGGGGCCGGATGAGCAGTTCTTC
CASSLILAGGPDEQFF
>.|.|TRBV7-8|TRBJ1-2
TGTGCCAGCAGACCGACTTGGGACTATGGCTACACCTTC
CASRPTWDYGYTF
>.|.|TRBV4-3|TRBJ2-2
TGCGCCAGCAGCCAAGGACCGACTGTGGGGGAGCTGTTTTTT
CASSQGPTVGELFF
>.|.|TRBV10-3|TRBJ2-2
TGTGCCATCAGTGAGTCGCTCAGGGCAAGCACCGGGGAGCTGTTTTTT
CAISESLRASTGELFF
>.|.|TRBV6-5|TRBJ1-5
TGTGCCACCAACCCTTCAGGGGTGAGTAATCAGCCCCAGCATTTT
CATNPSGVSNQPQHF
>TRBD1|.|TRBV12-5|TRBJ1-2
TGTGCTAGTGGTTTGCCCCAGGGGGCACCTAACTATGGCTACACCTTC
CASGLPQGAPNYGYTF
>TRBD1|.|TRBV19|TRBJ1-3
TGTGCCAGTAGGGCGGGACAGGTGTCTGGAAACACCATATATTTT
CASRAGQVSGNTIYF
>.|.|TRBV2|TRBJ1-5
TGTGCCAGCCGACTACAGCTGGGCAATCAGCCCCAGCATTTT
CASRLQLGNQPQHF
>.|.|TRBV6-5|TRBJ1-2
TGTGCCAGCAGTTACAGGGGCGAGAGGAGATCGATGTACTACACCTTC
CASSYRGERRSMYYTF
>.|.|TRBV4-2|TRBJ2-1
TGTGCCAGCAGCCAAGATGGGGGGACCCACAATGAGCAGTTCTTC
CASSQDGGTHNEQFF
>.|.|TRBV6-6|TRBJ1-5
TGTGCCAGCAGTTACACGGAACTAACTGGGCCCCAGCATTTT
CASSYTELTGPQHF
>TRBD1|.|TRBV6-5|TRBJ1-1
TGTGCCAGCAGGGCGGACAGGGGGAGCGCTGAAGCTTTCTTT
CASRADRGSAEAFF
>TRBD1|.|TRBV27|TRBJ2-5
TGTGCCAGCAGTACCACCCTAGGACAGGGGCGAGAGACCCAGTACTTC
CASSTTLGQGRETQYF
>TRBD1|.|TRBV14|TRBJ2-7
TGTGCCAGCAGCCGGGACAGGGGCTACGAGCAGTACTTC
CASSRDRGYEQYF
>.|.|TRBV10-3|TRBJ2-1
TGTGCCATCAGTGAGTCGACTCGGGGGAATGAGCAGTTCTTC
CAISESTRGNEQFF
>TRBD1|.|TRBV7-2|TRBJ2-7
TGTGCCAGCAGCCCCCCCGGGACAGGGGTCTCCTACGAGCAGTACTTC
CASSPPGTGVSYEQYF
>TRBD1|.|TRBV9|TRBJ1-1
TGTGCCAGCAGCACGCAACAGGGGAAGGGGAACACTGAAGCTTTCTTT
CASSTQQGKGNTEAFF
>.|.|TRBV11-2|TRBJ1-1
TGTGCCAGCCGATCTTCATCGGCAGGGAACACTGAAGCTTTCTTT
CASRSSSAGNTEAFF
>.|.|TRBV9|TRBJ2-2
TGTGCCAGCAGCGTAGGAGCGGGCTCGAACACCGGGGAGCTGTTTTTT
CASSVGAGSNTGELFF
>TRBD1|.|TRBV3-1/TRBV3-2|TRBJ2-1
TGTGCCAGCAGCCACCCGACAGGGGGTTTTAGCAATGAGCAGTTCTTC
CASSHPTGGFSNEQFF
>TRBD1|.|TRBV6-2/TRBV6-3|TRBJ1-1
TGTGCCAGCAGTTACGGGTCGGGACAGACGAACACTGAAGCTTTCTTT
CASSYGSGQTNTEAFF